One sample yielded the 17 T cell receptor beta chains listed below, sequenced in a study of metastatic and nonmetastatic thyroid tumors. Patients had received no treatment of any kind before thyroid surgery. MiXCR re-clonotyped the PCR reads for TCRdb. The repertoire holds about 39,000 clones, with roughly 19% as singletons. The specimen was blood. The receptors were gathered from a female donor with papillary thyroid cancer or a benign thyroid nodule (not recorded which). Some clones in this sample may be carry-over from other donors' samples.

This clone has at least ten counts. The CDR3 loop is CASSLEGSYNEQFF. The CDR3 DNA follows: TGCGCCAGCAGCTTGGAAGGATCTTACAATGAGCAGTTCTTC. The rearrangement joins TRBV5-1 to TRBJ2-1; D unclear. From germline, CDR1 is SGHRS and CDR2 YFSETQ. V lost 0 bases to trimming and J lost 4 bases, with 8 bases between them. The CDR3 is 14 amino acids.

CDR3 in DNA: TGTGCCTGGACGAAAACCGCCACAGATACGCAGTATTTT. It yields the protein CAWTKTATDTQYF. The V and J genes are TRBV30 and TRBJ2-3; D is undetermined. The germline V gene has CDR1 GTSNPN and CDR2 SVGIG (reference sequence). The CDR3 sequence is 13 residues long. The V end lost 4 bases, the J end lost 2 bases, and 10 bases lay between the germline ends.

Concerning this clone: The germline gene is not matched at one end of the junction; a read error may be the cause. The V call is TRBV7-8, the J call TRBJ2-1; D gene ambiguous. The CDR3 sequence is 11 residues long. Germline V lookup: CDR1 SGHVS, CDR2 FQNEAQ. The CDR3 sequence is CTSSVKDEQFF. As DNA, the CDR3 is TGTACCAGCAGCGTAAAAGATGAGCAGTTCTTC.

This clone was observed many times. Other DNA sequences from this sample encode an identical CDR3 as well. In DNA, the CDR3 is TGCAGTGCTAGCCCTGGCCAAGAGACCCAGTACTTC. The encoded protein is CSASPGQETQYF. The chain joins TRBV20-1 to TRBJ2-5, with D unresolved. The CDR3 spans 12 residues. Germline loops: CDR1 DFQATT, CDR2 SNEGSKA (reference sequence). V gave up 3 bases and J gave up 1 base, with 6 bases separating them.

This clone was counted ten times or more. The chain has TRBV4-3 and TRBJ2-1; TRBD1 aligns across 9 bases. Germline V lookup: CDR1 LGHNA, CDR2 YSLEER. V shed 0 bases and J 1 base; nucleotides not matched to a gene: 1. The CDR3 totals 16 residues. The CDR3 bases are TGCGCCAGCAGCCAAGAGACAGGGGGGTCCTACAATGAGCAGTTCTTC. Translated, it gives CASSQETGGSYNEQFF.

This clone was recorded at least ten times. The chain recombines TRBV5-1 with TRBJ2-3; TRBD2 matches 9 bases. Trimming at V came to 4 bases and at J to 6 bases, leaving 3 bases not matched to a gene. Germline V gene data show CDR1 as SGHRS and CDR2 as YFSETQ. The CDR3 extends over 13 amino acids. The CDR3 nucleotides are TGCGCCAGCAGCAAAAGCGGGAGGGATACGCAGTATTTT. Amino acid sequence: CASSKSGRDTQYF.

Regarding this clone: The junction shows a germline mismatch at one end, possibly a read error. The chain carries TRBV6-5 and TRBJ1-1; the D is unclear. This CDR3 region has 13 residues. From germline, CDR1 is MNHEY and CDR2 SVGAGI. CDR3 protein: CAISYQVLSEAFF. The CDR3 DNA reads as TGTGCCATCAGTTACCAGGTGCTGTCTGAAGCTTTCTTT.

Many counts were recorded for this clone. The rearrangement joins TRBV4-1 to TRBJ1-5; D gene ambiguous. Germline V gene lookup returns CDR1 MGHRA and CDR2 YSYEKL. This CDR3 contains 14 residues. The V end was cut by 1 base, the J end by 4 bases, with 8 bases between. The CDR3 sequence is CASSQVGYNQPQHF. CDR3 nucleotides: TGCGCCAGCAGCCAAGTGGGGTATAATCAGCCCCAGCATTTT.

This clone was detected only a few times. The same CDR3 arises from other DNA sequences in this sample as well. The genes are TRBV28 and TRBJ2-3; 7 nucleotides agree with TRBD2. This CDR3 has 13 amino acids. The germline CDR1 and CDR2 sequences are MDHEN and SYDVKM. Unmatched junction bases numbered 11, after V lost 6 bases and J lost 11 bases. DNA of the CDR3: TGTGCCAGCAGCCAAACTAGCGTGACTAAGCAGTATTTT. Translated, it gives CASSQTSVTKQYF. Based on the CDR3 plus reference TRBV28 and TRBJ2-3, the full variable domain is DVKVTQSSRYLVKRTGEKVFLECVQDMDHENMFWYRQDPGLGLRLIYFSYDVKMKEKGDIPEGYSVSREKKERFSLILESASTNQTSMYLCASSQTSVTKQYFGPGTRLTVL.

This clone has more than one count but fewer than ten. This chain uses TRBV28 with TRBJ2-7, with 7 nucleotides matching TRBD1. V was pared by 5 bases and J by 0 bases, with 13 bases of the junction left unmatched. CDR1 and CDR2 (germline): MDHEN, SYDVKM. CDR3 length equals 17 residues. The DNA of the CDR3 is TGTGCCAGCAGTATTCCCGTGACAGGGTCCCTCTCCTACGAGCAGTACTTC. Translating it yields CASSIPVTGSLSYEQYF.

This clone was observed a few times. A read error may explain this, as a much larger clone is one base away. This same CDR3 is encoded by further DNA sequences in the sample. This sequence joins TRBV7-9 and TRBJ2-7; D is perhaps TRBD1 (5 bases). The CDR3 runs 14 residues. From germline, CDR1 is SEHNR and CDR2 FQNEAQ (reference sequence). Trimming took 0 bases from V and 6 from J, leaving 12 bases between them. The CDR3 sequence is CASSLAHDSSEQYF. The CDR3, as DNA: TGTGCCAGCAGCTTAGCTCACGACAGCTCCGAGCAGTACTTC. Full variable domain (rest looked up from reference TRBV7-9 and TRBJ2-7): DTGVSQNPRHKITKRGQNVTFRCDPISEHNRLYWYRQTLGQGPEFLTYFQNEAQLEKSRLLSDRFSAERPKGSFSTLEIQRTEQGDSAMYLCASSLAHDSSEQYFGPGTRLTVT.

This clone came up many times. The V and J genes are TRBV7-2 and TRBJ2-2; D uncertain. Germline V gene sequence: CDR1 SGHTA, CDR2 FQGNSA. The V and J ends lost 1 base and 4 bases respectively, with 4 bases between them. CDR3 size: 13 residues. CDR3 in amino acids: CASSLDITGELFF. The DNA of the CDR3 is TGTGCCAGCAGCTTAGATATCACCGGGGAGCTGTTTTTT.

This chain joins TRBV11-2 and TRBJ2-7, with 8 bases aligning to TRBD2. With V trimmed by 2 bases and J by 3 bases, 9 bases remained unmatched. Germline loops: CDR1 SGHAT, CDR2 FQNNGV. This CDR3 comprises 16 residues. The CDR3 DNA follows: TGTGCCAGCAGCTTATCTTCGGGAGGGCATCACTACGAGCAGTACTTC. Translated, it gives CASSLSSGGHHYEQYF.

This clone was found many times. CDR3 loop: CASSLLGPGYEQYF. The CDR3 bases are TGTGCCAGCAGCTTACTGGGACCAGGATACGAGCAGTACTTC. V usage is TRBV7-2 and J usage is TRBJ2-7; D is tentatively TRBD1 or TRBD2 (5 bases each). This CDR3 contains 14 residues. Germline V CDR1 and CDR2: SGHTA, FQGNSA. Trimming left V 2 bases short and J 4 bases short, with 12 bases between.

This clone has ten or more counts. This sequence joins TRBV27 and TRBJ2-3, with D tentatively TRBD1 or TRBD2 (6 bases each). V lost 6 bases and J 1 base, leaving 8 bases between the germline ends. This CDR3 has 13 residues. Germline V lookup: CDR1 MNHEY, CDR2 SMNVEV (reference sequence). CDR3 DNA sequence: TGTGCCAGCAGGGGGGGCCGCACAGATACGCAGTATTTT. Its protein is CASRGGRTDTQYF.

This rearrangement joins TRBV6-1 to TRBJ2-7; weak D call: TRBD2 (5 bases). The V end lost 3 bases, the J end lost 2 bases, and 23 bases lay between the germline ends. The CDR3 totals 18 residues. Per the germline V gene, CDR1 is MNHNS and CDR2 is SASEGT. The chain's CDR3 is CASSDPYSVEVPPYEQYF. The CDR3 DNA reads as TGTGCCAGCAGTGACCCCTACTCAGTGGAGGTCCCCCCCTACGAGCAGTACTTC.

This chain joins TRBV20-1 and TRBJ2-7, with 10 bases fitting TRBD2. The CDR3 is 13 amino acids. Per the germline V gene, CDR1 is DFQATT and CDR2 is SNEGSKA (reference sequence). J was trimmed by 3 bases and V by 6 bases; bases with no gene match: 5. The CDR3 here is CSASSGRYYEQYF. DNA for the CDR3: TGCAGTGCCAGTAGCGGGAGGTACTACGAGCAGTACTTC.